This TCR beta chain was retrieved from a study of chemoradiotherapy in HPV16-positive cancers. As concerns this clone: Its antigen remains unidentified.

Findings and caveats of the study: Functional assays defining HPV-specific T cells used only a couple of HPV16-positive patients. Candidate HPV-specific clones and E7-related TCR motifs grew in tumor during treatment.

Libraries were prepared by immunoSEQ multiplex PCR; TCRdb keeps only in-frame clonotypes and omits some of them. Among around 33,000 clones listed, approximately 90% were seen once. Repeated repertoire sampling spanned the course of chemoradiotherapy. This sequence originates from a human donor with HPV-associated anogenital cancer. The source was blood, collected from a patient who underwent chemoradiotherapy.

The CDR3 DNA is TGTGCCAGCAGTTACGCTACAGGGGTAAACACTGAAGCTTTCTTT. Translated: CASSYATGVNTEAFF. This sequence joins TRBV6-6 and TRBJ1-1, with 7 positions matching TRBD1. Germline V gene sequence: CDR1 MNHNY, CDR2 SVGAGI (reference sequence). There are 15 residues in the CDR3. V trimming: 2 bases; J trimming: 2 bases; junction bases outside the gene matches: 5.